The rows below give T cell receptor beta chains drawn from one sample of a study of shared clonotypes between healthy human individuals. Assay used: immunoSEQ multiplex PCR; TCRdb lists only in-frame clones, some missing. This sample carries roughly 2.2 million clones, around 93% of them seen once, and the ten largest clones take 0.37%. Input material: naive CD4+ T cells from PBMCs. These receptor sequences come from a man younger than 35 in good health. Some clones in this sample may be carry-over from other donors' samples. The CDR3 runs from the conserved cysteine through the conserved F or W. Fields, in order: J gene, V gene, clone size, D gene, CDR3 DNA, CDR3 protein. D genes are given only for firm matches. Rows may omit the clone size; those that give it use once, few, many or a size class.

>TRBJ2-3|TRBV28|.|.
TGTGCCAGCAGTTCCCTGGGGGCGGACACAGATACGCAGTATTTT
CASSSLGADTDTQYF
>TRBJ2-2|TRBV6-1|.|.
TGTGCCAGCCTCCCGGGATCAGCCGGGGAGCTGTTTTTT
CASLPGSAGELFF
>TRBJ2-4|TRBV5-1|.|TRBD2
TGCGCCAGCAGCTTGGGACTAGCGCAGAACATTCAGTACTTC
CASSLGLAQNIQYF
>TRBJ2-7|TRBV28|.|.
TGTGCCAGCAGTTCCTTCACAGCGGACCCCTACGAGCAGTACTTC
CASSSFTADPYEQYF
>TRBJ1-3|TRBV4-3|.|.
TGCGCCAGCAGCCCGGAGACTGGAAACACCATATATTTT
CASSPETGNTIYF
>TRBJ1-4|TRBV28|.|.
TGTGCCAGCAGTTCAGCGACAGTTCCTAATGAAAAACTGTTTTTT
CASSSATVPNEKLFF
>TRBJ1-2|TRBV28|.|TRBD1
TGTGCCAGCTTCCAGGGGGTCGGAGGCTACACCTTC
CASFQGVGGYTF
>TRBJ2-7|TRBV5-1|.|.
TGCGCCAGCAGCTTCGGACCCATATACGAGCAGTACTTC
CASSFGPIYEQYF
>TRBJ2-5|TRBV5-1|.|.
TGCGCCAGCAGCTTGGAGGGGGTGGAGACCCAGTACTTC
CASSLEGVETQYF
>TRBJ2-1|TRBV7-2|.|.
TGTGCCAGCAGCTTAGCGGGGGCGGGGGTCGGTGAGCAGTTCTTC
CASSLAGAGVGEQFF
>TRBJ2-6|TRBV5-8|.|TRBD1
TGTGCCAGCAAACAGGGGTTCGGCTCTGGGGCCAACGTCCTGACTTTC
CASKQGFGSGANVLTF
>TRBJ2-1|TRBV19|once|.
TGTGCCAGTAGTCCAAGACTCAACAATGAGCAGTTCTTC
CASSPRLNNEQFF
>TRBJ2-2|TRBV4-1|.|.
TGCGCCAGCAGCCAAGATATCTACAGGGCAACCGGGGAGCTGTTTTTT
CASSQDIYRATGELFF
>TRBJ2-6|TRBV5-1|.|TRBD2
TGCGCCAGCAGCTTGGCGGGGGGGCCTGGGGCCAACGTCCTGACTTTC
CASSLAGGPGANVLTF
>TRBJ2-3|TRBV5-4|.|.
TGTGCCAGCAGCTTGACTACTGATACGCAGTATTTT
CASSLTTDTQYF
>TRBJ2-5|TRBV11-2|.|.
TGTGCCAGCAGCTTCTCCTTCCCTGGGACCCAAGAGACCCAGTACTTC
CASSFSFPGTQETQYF
>TRBJ1-1|TRBV5-1|few|TRBD1
TGCGCCAGCAGCCTCGACAGGGCTGGCACTGAAGCTTTCTTT
CASSLDRAGTEAFF
>TRBJ2-3|TRBV7-6|.|TRBD2
TGTGCCAGCAGCTTTAGCGGGAGGGCCTTGGGAAATACGCAGTATTTT
CASSFSGRALGNTQYF
>TRBJ1-2|TRBV28|once|.
TGTGCCAGCAGTTTACCCGCTGGGACGGGTGGCTACACCTTC
CASSLPAGTGGYTF
>TRBJ2-7|TRBV7-2|.|TRBD2
TGTGCCAGCAGCCCCTCCTGGACTAGTAGCTACGAGCAGTACTTC
CASSPSWTSSYEQYF
>TRBJ1-4|TRBV6-1|.|.
TGTGCCAGCAGTGAAGGAGAATACCGAGGGGAAAAACTGTTTTTT
CASSEGEYRGEKLFF
>TRBJ2-1|TRBV19|.|TRBD2
TGTGCCAGTAGTAATCCTAGCGGGGTCTACAATGAGCAGTTCTTC
CASSNPSGVYNEQFF
>TRBJ2-5|TRBV7-2|.|.
TGTGCCAGCAGCTCTCACAGGAGTGTCCAAGAGACCCAGTACTTC
CASSSHRSVQETQYF
>TRBJ2-5|TRBV7-2|.|.
TGTGCCAGCAGCCCTGTTTCCGAGACCCAGTACTTC
CASSPVSETQYF
>TRBJ2-2|TRBV5-5|.|.
TGTGCCAGCAGCCCGCAGACCGCGAACACCGGGGAGCTGTTTTTT
CASSPQTANTGELFF
>TRBJ2-1|TRBV6-1|.|.
TGTGCCATCAGTGAGTCAAACAGCCCTGAGCAGTTCTTC
CAISESNSPEQFF
>TRBJ2-2|TRBV10-1|.|.
TGCGCCAACACTCGGGACGGGAGACGGACCGGGGAGCTGTTTTTT
CANTRDGRRTGELFF